The 17 T cell receptor beta chains below were found in one sample sequenced in a study of T cells after somatic rescue of genetic block. Sequenced by immunoSEQ multiplex PCR; TCRdb stores in-frame clones only, minus some. The sample includes under 150,000 clones, over 80% of them seen just once. The sample taken for sequencing was peripheral blood mononuclear cells (PBMCs). The receptors were sampled from a young woman.

The rearrangement joins TRBV18 to TRBJ2-2, with a weak D call TRBD2 (5 bases). CDR3 length: 15 residues. Germline assignment: CDR1 KGHSH and CDR2 LQKENI. Trimming cost V 3 bases and J 6 bases, with 14 bases left between them. The chain's CDR3 is CASSPSGQPSGELFF. CDR3 nucleotide sequence: TGTGCCAGCTCACCCAGCGGTCAACCCTCCGGGGAGCTGTTTTTT.

The chain links TRBV6-1 to TRBJ1-6; perhaps TRBD1 as D (6 bases). Germline V gene sequence: CDR1 MNHNS, CDR2 SASEGT. The CDR3 is 17 residues long. The ends were cut back, 4 bases at V and 0 bases at J, with 13 bases in the middle. CDR3 sequence (DNA): TGTGCCAGCAGTGCCCGCACCAGGGGCTCCTATAATTCACCCCTCCACTTT. Its protein product is CASSARTRGSYNSPLHF.

The CDR3 DNA sequence: TGCGCCAGCAGCCCAGACGGGGGGAGCTACAATGAGCAGTTCTTC. Translating gives CASSPDGGSYNEQFF. The chain combines TRBV4-3 with TRBJ2-1; TRBD2 matches at 7 bases. The CDR3 is 15 residues long. J lost 3 bases, V lost 4 bases, and 6 bases had no gene match. Per germline, CDR1 LGHNA and CDR2 YSLEER.

The chain has TRBV7-3 and TRBJ2-1; 7 bases fit TRBD2. After removal of 5 bases from V and 5 bases from J, the junction contained 6 bases not matched to a gene. Germline V gene lookup returns CDR1 SGHTA and CDR2 FQGTGA. This CDR3 region has 14 residues. The CDR3 region is CASSDPTSHNEQFF. In DNA form, the CDR3 reads TGTGCCAGCAGCGATCCGACTAGCCACAATGAGCAGTTCTTC.

The chain uses TRBV9 and TRBJ1-1; unclear D gene. Germline V lookup: CDR1 SGDLS, CDR2 YYNGEE. Trimming took 2 bases from V and 2 from J, leaving 7 bases between them. The CDR3 length is 13 residues. The CDR3 nucleotides read TGTGCCAGCAGCGTCTCAACTAACACTGAAGCTTTCTTT. Its translation is CASSVSTNTEAFF.

The rearrangement joins TRBV7-8 to TRBJ1-1; no firm D call. V was pared by 1 base and J by 4 bases, with 10 bases between. CDR3 length: 14 amino acids. The germline CDR1 and CDR2 sequences are SGHVS and FQNEAQ. The CDR3 DNA reads as TGTGCCAGCAGCTTAGGGGTTTCCGGCACTGAAGCTTTCTTT. It encodes CASSLGVSGTEAFF.

The V and J genes are TRBV7-9 and TRBJ2-7; D could derive from TRBD1 or TRBD2 (7 bases each). Germline lookup yields CDR1 SEHNR and CDR2 FQNEAQ (reference sequence). V was clipped by 5 bases and J by 3 bases, with 17 bases between them. There are 15 residues in the CDR3. As DNA, the CDR3 is TGTGCCAGCAGCCCTTTCGACAGGGAGGGCTACGAGCAGTACTTC. Amino acids: CASSPFDREGYEQYF.

This clone showed up just once. The chain joins TRBV19 to TRBJ2-3, with 10 bases that match TRBD2. The CDR3 spans 16 residues. Per germline, CDR1 LNHDA and CDR2 SQIVND (reference sequence). With 3 bases clipped from V and 1 base from J, the junction kept 4 bases outside the gene matches. The CDR3 loop is CASSMSLAGGTDTQYF. The CDR3 DNA is TGTGCCAGTAGTATGAGCCTAGCGGGGGGCACAGATACGCAGTATTTT.

The chain joins TRBV6-5 to TRBJ1-6, with D possibly TRBD1 on 5 matching bases. Germline V lookup: CDR1 MNHEY, CDR2 SVGAGI. The CDR3 loop spans 13 amino acids. Trimming took 7 bases from V and 7 from J, leaving 11 bases between them. This CDR3 reads CASMRGKNSPLHF. Written as DNA, the CDR3 is TGTGCCAGCATGCGGGGGAAGAATTCACCCCTCCACTTT.

The chain couples TRBV7-7 to TRBJ2-3; TRBD2 matches 14 bases. The CDR3 contains 15 residues. V dropped 5 bases and J dropped 5; count of bases not matched to a gene: 3. Per the germline V gene, CDR1 is SSHAT and CDR2 is FNYEAQ (reference sequence). CDR3 amino acids: CASSLGLAGGDTQYF. DNA of the CDR3: TGTGCCAGCAGCCTCGGACTAGCGGGGGGAGATACGCAGTATTTT.

V is TRBV21-1 and J is TRBJ2-3; the table names TRBD2, a call not compared with the DNA. TRBV21-1 is labeled a pseudogene. This CDR3 region has 13 residues. The CDR3 loop reads CASRGEVTDTQYF. The CDR3 bases are TGTGCCAGCCGGGGAGAGGTCACAGATACGCAGTATTTT.

The chain combines TRBV30 with TRBJ2-2, with D maybe TRBD2 (5 bases). Trimming stripped 3 bases from V and 3 bases from J, with 11 bases between. The CDR3 totals 14 residues. Germline V gene sequence: CDR1 GTSNPN, CDR2 SVGIG (reference sequence). The chain's CDR3 is CAWRMDWDTGELFF. The CDR3 coding sequence is TGTGCCTGGAGGATGGACTGGGACACCGGGGAGCTGTTTTTT.

CDR3 protein: CASSAGTYEKLFF. CDR3 coding DNA: TGTGCCAGCAGCGCAGGGACGTATGAAAAACTGTTTTTT. This rearrangement joins TRBV2 to TRBJ1-4; D is perhaps TRBD1 (5 bases). This CDR3 has 13 amino acids. V was cut by 6 bases and J by 6 bases, with 11 bases left in between. Germline V CDR1 and CDR2: SNHLY, FYNNEI.

This clone was seen a handful of times. The V gene is TRBV7-9, the J gene TRBJ1-3; D gene ambiguous. CDR3 length: 15 amino acids. With 5 bases removed from V and 0 bases from J, the gap between germline ends came to 11 bases. CDR1 and CDR2 (germline): SEHNR, FQNEAQ (reference sequence). CDR3 sequence (DNA): TGTGCCAGCAGCGCACTAGCGGGCTCTGGAAACACCATATATTTT. This codes for CASSALAGSGNTIYF.

The chain has TRBV7-7 and TRBJ1-1, with D uncertain. The germline V gene encodes CDR1 SSHAT and CDR2 FNYEAQ (reference sequence). V was clipped by 5 bases and J by 1 base, with 8 bases between them. The CDR3 runs to 13 residues. The CDR3: CASSISENTEAFF. The CDR3 region has the DNA TGTGCCAGCAGCATCTCAGAGAACACTGAAGCTTTCTTT.

This rearrangement joins TRBV27 to TRBJ2-1, with 12 positions matching TRBD2. Germline loops: CDR1 MNHEY, CDR2 SMNVEV (reference sequence). The CDR3 sequence is 17 residues long. V shed 3 bases and J 5 bases; nucleotides not matched to a gene: 8. The CDR3 region is CASSLVLAGGRDNEQFF. DNA of the CDR3: TGTGCCAGCAGTTTGGTACTAGCGGGGGGCCGGGACAATGAGCAGTTCTTC.

This rearrangement joins TRBV6-4 to TRBJ2-3, with TRBD2 identical over 8 bases. Per germline, CDR1 MRHNA and CDR2 SNTAGT. Germline trimming cut 2 bases from V and 2 bases from J; bases unmatched to any gene: 6. This CDR3 has 16 amino acids. In nucleotides, the CDR3 is TGTGCCAGCAGTGACGGGGCGGGGGGTGCCACAGATACGCAGTATTTT. As protein: CASSDGAGGATDTQYF.